A single sample gave rise to the 27 T cell receptor beta chains below, sequenced in a study of memory CD4+ T cells and cytomegalovirus serostatus (dated by TCRdb to between 2018 and 2021). The library came from the immunoSEQ multiplex PCR assay. TCRdb took over this immuneACCESS table, retaining in-frame rearrangements with V and J assigned. Such tables are incomplete; in checked studies, under half of the missing clones stem from an unresolved V gene, and the remainder is unexplained. This sample has approximately 70,000 clones in its table, and about 80% of those were observed once. The top ten clonotypes cover 4% to 5.5% of the sample. A FACSAria II was used to sort memory CD4+ T cells, defined as single viable CD3+CD4+CD8-CD45RO+ cells. The sequencing sample was made of memory CD4+ T cells from blood. The origin of the receptors is an adult in good health and CMV-seropositive.

The CDR3 here is CASSLRGRRDEKLFF. CDR3 sequence (DNA): TGCGCCAGCAGCCTTAGGGGGCGCCGGGATGAAAAACTGTTTTTT. The chain carries TRBV5-1 and TRBJ1-4, with 7 positions matching TRBD1. This CDR3 contains 15 residues. Germline V gene sequence: CDR1 SGHRS, CDR2 YFSETQ. The trim removed 4 bases at V and 6 bases at J, leaving 9 bases unmatched.

This chain links TRBV5-4 with TRBJ1-1; D is uncertain. Germline CDR1 SGHNT, CDR2 YYREEE (reference sequence). Trimming cost V 2 bases and J 4 bases, with 9 bases left between them. The CDR3 runs 13 residues. CDR3: CASSLEVITEAFF. The CDR3 bases are TGTGCCAGCAGCTTAGAGGTTATCACTGAAGCTTTCTTT.

V gene TRBV6-1 combines with J gene TRBJ2-7, with D possibly being TRBD1 (6 bases). V was clipped by 2 bases and J by 6 bases, with 14 bases between them. Germline V gene lookup returns CDR1 MNHNS and CDR2 SASEGT. This CDR3 contains 14 residues. The DNA of the CDR3 is TGTGCCAGCAGTGAATCGCGGACAGATACCGAGCAGTACTTC. Its translation is CASSESRTDTEQYF.

This chain joins TRBV7-2 and TRBJ1-2; 7 bases line up with TRBD1. CDR1 SGHTA and CDR2 FQGNSA come from the germline V gene. The CDR3 is made up of 15 amino acids. J lost 2 bases, V lost 5 bases, and 8 bases had no gene match. CDR3 DNA: TGTGCCAGCAGCCCCGAACAGGGGAGAAACTATGGCTACACCTTC. It codes for CASSPEQGRNYGYTF.

The chain combines TRBV5-4 with TRBJ2-1; tentatively, D is TRBD1 (5 bases). Looked up from germline, CDR1 is SGHNT and CDR2 is YYREEE (reference sequence). Between the trimmed V and J ends, which lost 4 bases and 0 bases, there was a span of 8 bases. The CDR3 has 14 amino acids. The CDR3 sequence: CASSLDISYNEQFF. The DNA for the CDR3 is TGTGCCAGCAGCCTGGACATCTCCTACAATGAGCAGTTCTTC.

V and J are TRBV4-1 and TRBJ1-1; D remains ambiguous. This CDR3 spans 16 amino acids. Trimming shortened V by 2 bases and J by 2 bases, and 15 bases separated the two germline ends. The germline V gene encodes CDR1 MGHRA and CDR2 YSYEKL. This chain's CDR3 is CASSQPRLTTNTEAFF. The CDR3 DNA reads TGCGCCAGCAGCCAACCCCGGCTGACGACAAACACTGAAGCTTTCTTT.

The rearrangement uses TRBV19 and TRBJ1-5, with 7 positions matching TRBD1. The CDR3 has 13 amino acids. Germline-derived CDR1 and CDR2 are LNHDA and SQIVND (reference sequence). V trimming: 5 bases; J trimming: 5 bases; junction bases outside the gene matches: 3. As DNA, the CDR3 is TGTGCCAGTAGTGAACAGGGGCATCAGCCCCAGCATTTT. Translation gives CASSEQGHQPQHF.

The rearrangement uses TRBV6-5 and TRBJ1-1, with a weak D call TRBD1 (6 bases). In germline, CDR1 is MNHEY, CDR2 SVGAGI. V was shortened by 6 bases and J by 6 bases, with 14 bases between the two germline ends. The CDR3 is made up of 13 amino acids. The DNA for the CDR3 is TGTGCCAGCAGCCGGGACATAGGAGCTGAAGCTTTCTTT. It yields the protein CASSRDIGAEAFF.

This CDR3 is CARTGTVDQPQHF. CDR3 sequence (DNA): TGTGCCAGAACAGGGACGGTTGATCAGCCCCAGCATTTT. The chain has TRBV21-1 and TRBJ1-5; the table gives TRBD1 as D, unverified against the DNA. TRBV21-1 is assigned pseudogene status. CDR3 length: 13 residues.

This clone turned up a few times. This rearrangement joins TRBV7-2 to TRBJ2-1, with 9 bases aligning to TRBD2. In germline, CDR1 is SGHTA, CDR2 FQGNSA. V lost 5 bases and J lost 5; bases outside the gene matches: 10. The CDR3 has 16 residues. The CDR3 here is CASSALLRGGNNEQFF. The CDR3 DNA is TGTGCCAGCAGCGCTCTCTTGCGGGGGGGCAACAATGAGCAGTTCTTC.

This clone came up a few times. The rearrangement uses TRBV6-1 and TRBJ2-7; D may be TRBD2 (5 bases). The germline V gene encodes CDR1 MNHNS and CDR2 SASEGT. V lost 2 bases to trimming and J lost 6 bases, with 17 bases between them. This CDR3 contains 15 residues. CDR3: CASSEWLASSPEQYF. The CDR3 DNA sequence: TGTGCCAGCAGTGAATGGCTAGCCTCGTCTCCCGAGCAGTACTTC.

The chain uses TRBV11-2 and TRBJ2-7; the match to TRBD1 covers 10 bases. CDR1 and CDR2 from the germline V gene are SGHAT and FQNNGV. The CDR3 consists of 13 residues. Trimming took 5 bases from V and 6 from J; bases not matched to a gene: 4. The CDR3 bases are TGTGCCAGCAGCGACCGGGACAGGGGCGAGCAGTACTTC. This translates into CASSDRDRGEQYF.

The chain employs TRBV5-1 and TRBJ1-1, with TRBD1 as a possible D gene (6 bases). This CDR3 contains 15 residues. CDR1 is SGHRS, CDR2 YFSETQ, per germline. V was clipped by 2 bases and J by 0 bases, with 11 bases between them. This CDR3 is CASSLSRGVNTEAFF. Here the CDR3 DNA reads TGCGCCAGCAGCTTAAGCAGGGGCGTGAACACTGAAGCTTTCTTT.

The chain carries TRBV19 and TRBJ2-7; D tentatively reads TRBD1 or TRBD2 (5 bases each). There are 20 residues in the CDR3. CDR1 and CDR2 from the germline V gene are LNHDA and SQIVND (reference sequence). The V end was cut by 3 bases, the J end by 0 bases, with 27 bases between. CDR3 nucleotide sequence: TGTGCCAGTAGTATTCGGACTGGGACGACTGGATCCCCGAGCTCCTACGAGCAGTACTTC. It specifies CASSIRTGTTGSPSSYEQYF.

The chain employs TRBV6-1 and TRBJ2-3; D might be TRBD1 (5 bases). Trimming removed 3 bases at V and 3 bases at J, with 13 bases between. CDR3 length: 15 residues. Germline V gene lookup returns CDR1 MNHNS and CDR2 SASEGT. This CDR3 reads CASSEDTRRTDTQYF. The DNA of the CDR3 is TGTGCCAGCAGTGAGGACACCCGGCGGACAGATACGCAGTATTTT.

The chain uses TRBV4-1 and TRBJ2-2; 12 nucleotides line up with TRBD2. CDR1 is MGHRA, CDR2 YSYEKL, per germline. The CDR3 loop spans 16 amino acids. V was clipped by 5 bases and J by 6 bases; unmatched bases: 7. The CDR3 sequence is CASSSRTSGESGELFF. DNA for the CDR3: TGCGCCAGCAGCTCCCGGACTAGCGGGGAGTCCGGGGAGCTGTTTTTT.

V and J are TRBV12-2 and TRBJ1-2. TRBV12-2 is described as a pseudogene. The CDR3 loop spans 15 amino acids. The CDR3 nucleotides are TGTGCAAGTCGCTTAGCTAGTGAGGGGAGCCATGGCTACACCTTC. It specifies CASRLASEGSHGYTF.

The rearrangement links TRBV5-4 to TRBJ1-1, with TRBD1 as a possible D gene (5 bases). This CDR3 has 14 amino acids. The germline gives CDR1 SGHNT, CDR2 YYREEE (reference sequence). V dropped 0 bases and J dropped 6 bases, with 12 bases sitting between them. The CDR3 sequence is CASSLAGGRAEAFF. The CDR3 nucleotides read TGTGCCAGCAGCTTGGCGGGGGGTAGAGCTGAAGCTTTCTTT.

This clone was observed a single time. The chain employs TRBV30 and TRBJ1-2; a weak D match, TRBD1 (6 bases). The CDR3 runs 15 residues. Looked up from germline, CDR1 is GTSNPN and CDR2 is SVGIG (reference sequence). V lost 3 bases and J 0 bases, leaving 14 bases between the germline ends. The CDR3 protein is CAWRPDRETNYGYTF. Here the CDR3 DNA reads TGTGCCTGGAGGCCGGACAGAGAGACTAACTATGGCTACACCTTC.

V and J are TRBV11-2 and TRBJ2-1; 10 nucleotides align to TRBD2. Trimming removed 3 bases from V and 7 bases from J; junction bases left unmatched: 6. The CDR3 runs 15 residues. Germline V gene data show CDR1 as SGHAT and CDR2 as FQNNGV. DNA of the CDR3: TGTGCCAGCAGCTTTTTAACTAGCGGGGTGAATGAGCAGTTCTTC. Its protein is CASSFLTSGVNEQFF.

This sequence joins TRBV9 and TRBJ2-7; a possible D gene is TRBD1 (6 bases). Trimming took off 4 bases at V and 6 bases at J, with 20 bases between the two ends. The germline V gene encodes CDR1 SGDLS and CDR2 YYNGEE. This CDR3 region has 15 residues. Written as DNA, the CDR3 is TGTGCCAGCAGCCCAGGGACATCTCAGCATGGCGAGCAGTACTTC. Encoded protein: CASSPGTSQHGEQYF.

This clone was recorded a few times. The chain has TRBV27 and TRBJ1-6; 7 nucleotides line up with TRBD1. CDR1 MNHEY and CDR2 SMNVEV come from the germline V gene (reference sequence). This CDR3 is built from 15 residues. With V trimmed by 2 bases and J by 5 bases, 3 bases remained unmatched. The CDR3 DNA sequence: TGTGCCAGCAGTTTACGGGACAGACATAATTCACCCCTCCACTTT. It is translated as CASSLRDRHNSPLHF.

The V and J genes are TRBV28 and TRBJ1-2, with D possibly TRBD1 on 6 matching bases. Germline CDR1 MDHEN, CDR2 SYDVKM. The CDR3 totals 14 residues. V lost 6 bases, J lost 5 bases, and 16 bases lay in between. CDR3 in DNA: TGTGCCAGCAGGAGTCGGACAGCGCTTTATGGCTACACCTTC. The encoded protein is CASRSRTALYGYTF.

The sample holds one count of this clone. The chain couples TRBV5-1 to TRBJ2-3; 9 nucleotides align to TRBD2. Germline V gene lookup returns CDR1 SGHRS and CDR2 YFSETQ. J was trimmed by 3 bases and V by 4 bases; bases with no gene match: 6. The CDR3 covers 15 residues. CDR3: CASSIAGVKTDTQYF. CDR3 sequence (DNA): TGCGCCAGCAGCATAGCGGGAGTTAAAACAGATACGCAGTATTTT.

In this sample, this clone turned up a few times. V gene TRBV9 combines with J gene TRBJ1-4; 9 bases are a match to TRBD1. The CDR3 loop spans 15 amino acids. Germline V lookup: CDR1 SGDLS, CDR2 YYNGEE. The junction had 5 bases not matched to a gene; V was cut back by 5 bases and J by 3 bases. The CDR3 bases are TGTGCCAGCAGTACAGGGGGCTTGGCTAATGAAAAACTGTTTTTT. Protein: CASSTGGLANEKLFF.

This clone was picked up a small number of times. V gene TRBV6-1 combines with J gene TRBJ1-3, with a possible D match to TRBD1 (5 bases). Between the trimmed V and J ends, which lost 4 bases and 0 bases, there was a span of 13 bases. Looked up from germline, CDR1 is MNHNS and CDR2 is SASEGT. The CDR3 loop spans 16 amino acids. CDR3 bases: TGTGCCAGCAGTGGCCCAGGGAGGGGCTCTGGAAACACCATATATTTT. Amino acid sequence: CASSGPGRGSGNTIYF.

The chain is built from TRBV6-1 and TRBJ1-2; D remains unclear. This CDR3 contains 14 residues. Trimming removed 6 bases at V and 2 bases at J, with 13 bases between. Germline-derived CDR1 and CDR2 are MNHNS and SASEGT. CDR3 protein: CASRIGSGNYGYTF. The DNA of the CDR3 is TGTGCCAGCAGGATCGGATCGGGGAACTATGGCTACACCTTC.